The 7 T cell receptor beta chains presented below share a single source sample, sequenced in a study of cytomegalovirus exposure and HLA in healthy donors. The PCR employed 60 Vbeta primers together with 13 Jbeta primers. Method: immunoSEQ multiplex PCR; TCRdb's copy keeps in-frame clones and lacks some. The sample has about 93,000 clones, around three fifths seen once. Sample: PBMCs. These receptors were taken from a boy between 10 and 17 years old in good health and CMV-seropositive.

The rearrangement uses TRBV20-1 and TRBJ2-3; D unclear. This CDR3 contains 10 residues. Germline V lookup: CDR1 DFQATT, CDR2 SNEGSKA (reference sequence). Trimming took 5 bases from V and 2 from J, leaving 2 bases between them. CDR3: CSALTDTQYF. In nucleotides, the CDR3 is TGCAGTGCTCTCACAGATACGCAGTATTTT.

This clone was detected only a few times. The chain recombines TRBV30 with TRBJ1-4; D is unclear. Trimming removed 2 bases at V and 7 bases at J, with 11 bases between. The germline gives CDR1 GTSNPN, CDR2 SVGIG (reference sequence). This CDR3 region has 13 residues. The CDR3 DNA reads as TGTGCCTGGAGTCGACTTCTGGGTGAAAAACTGTTTTTT. This encodes CAWSRLLGEKLFF.

The rearrangement links TRBV6-5 to TRBJ1-1, with 9 bases fitting TRBD1. V shed 4 bases, J shed 5 bases, and the junction held 5 bases outside the gene matches. CDR1 is MNHEY and CDR2 is SVGAGI in the germline V gene. The CDR3 covers 14 residues. CDR3 nucleotides: TGTGCCAGCAGTTTAAGACAGGGGGGGACTGAAGCTTTCTTT. It translates to CASSLRQGGTEAFF.

The chain employs TRBV30 and TRBJ1-1, with D maybe TRBD1 (6 bases). This CDR3 has 12 residues. The V gene's germline CDR1 is GTSNPN and CDR2 SVGIG (reference sequence). The V end lost 1 base, the J end lost 6 bases, and 9 bases lay between the germline ends. The CDR3 is CAWSAQGPEAFF. The CDR3 bases are TGTGCCTGGAGTGCCCAGGGGCCTGAAGCTTTCTTT.

The chain uses TRBV2 and TRBJ1-2; maybe TRBD1 (5 bases). Germline V gene data show CDR1 as SNHLY and CDR2 as FYNNEI. The germline V and J ends were trimmed by 8 bases and 8 bases, with 12 bases remaining between them. The CDR3 length is 11 residues. CDR3 region: CASRRGSGYTF. The CDR3, as DNA: TGTGCCAGCCGCCGGGGGTCGGGCTACACCTTC.

This clone was detected only a few times. V gene TRBV2 combines with J gene TRBJ1-3; 11 bases align to TRBD1. This CDR3 spans 14 amino acids. V lost 5 bases, J lost 4 bases, and 1 base stayed unmatched. Germline V gene lookup returns CDR1 SNHLY and CDR2 FYNNEI. The CDR3 DNA reads as TGTGCCAGCAGTCGGGACAGGGGGGGAAACACCATATATTTT. This translates into CASSRDRGGNTIYF.

The chain carries TRBV19 and TRBJ1-4, with D perhaps matching TRBD1 (6 bases). With 5 bases removed from V and 8 bases from J, the gap between germline ends came to 15 bases. In germline, CDR1 is LNHDA, CDR2 SQIVND (reference sequence). CDR3 size: 14 residues. The DNA for the CDR3 is TGTGCCAGTAGTCCACAGGGTGGGCGCGAAAAACTGTTTTTT. Translating it yields CASSPQGGREKLFF.